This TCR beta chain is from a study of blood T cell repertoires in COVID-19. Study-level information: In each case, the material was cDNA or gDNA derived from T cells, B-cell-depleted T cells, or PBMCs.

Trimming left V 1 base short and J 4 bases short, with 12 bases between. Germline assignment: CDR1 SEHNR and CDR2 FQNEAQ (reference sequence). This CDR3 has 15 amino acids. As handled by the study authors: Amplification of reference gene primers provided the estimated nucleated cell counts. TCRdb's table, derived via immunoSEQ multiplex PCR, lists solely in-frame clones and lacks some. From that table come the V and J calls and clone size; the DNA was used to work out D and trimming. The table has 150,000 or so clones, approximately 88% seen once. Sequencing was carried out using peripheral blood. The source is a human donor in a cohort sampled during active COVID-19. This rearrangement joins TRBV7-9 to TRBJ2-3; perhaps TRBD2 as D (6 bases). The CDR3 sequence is CASSLGLAWADTQYF. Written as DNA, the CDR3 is TGTGCCAGCAGCTTAGGCCTAGCGTGGGCAGATACGCAGTATTTT.